The 3 T cell receptor beta chains listed next were all sequenced from one sample in a study of CD8+ T cells in alopecia areata. RNA was extracted and reverse transcribed into cDNA as the sequencing template. Clones were read by immunoSEQ multiplex PCR, and TCRdb kept only the in-frame ones, dropping some. This table holds about 190,000 clones, roughly three fifths found once. Regarding treatment: oral pan-JAK inhibitor, 5-10 mg twice daily. The specimen comprised CD4+ T cells sorted from blood, sampled at week 4, from a patient treated with tofacitinib. These receptors were taken from a human donor with alopecia areata.

The rearrangement joins TRBV29-1 to TRBJ2-5; 11 nucleotides align to TRBD2. Germline CDR1 reads SQVTM; CDR2 reads ANQGSEA. This CDR3 has 13 amino acids. J was trimmed by 3 bases and V by 7 bases; bases with no gene match: 4. Written as DNA, the CDR3 is TGCAGCGACCCGGGACTAGCGGAAGAGACCCAGTACTTC. Translation gives CSDPGLAEETQYF.

The chain uses TRBV4-1 and TRBJ1-3; 8 nucleotides align to TRBD1. Losses at the gene ends were 1 base for V and 2 bases for J; bases not matched to a gene: 1. In germline, CDR1 is MGHRA, CDR2 YSYEKL. The CDR3 consists of 15 residues. The CDR3 DNA follows: TGCGCCAGCAGCCAAGGACAGGGGCCTGGAAACACCATATATTTT. Translated, it gives CASSQGQGPGNTIYF.

This clone was seen only a few times. V gene TRBV4-1 combines with J gene TRBJ2-3; a possible D gene is TRBD1 (5 bases). V lost 1 base to trimming and J lost 0 bases, with 11 bases between them. CDR3 size: 16 residues. Germline CDR1 MGHRA, CDR2 YSYEKL. The CDR3 DNA sequence: TGCGCCAGCAGCCAAGCGTCAGGGTCTAGCACAGATACGCAGTATTTT. This gives the protein CASSQASGSSTDTQYF.